This T cell receptor (beta chain) came from a study of OX40 agonist ivuxolimab in advanced cancers. Across the study: Ivuxolimab, an agonistic anti-OX40 (CD134) antibody, was given to patients. The group had a mean age of around 60 years, ranged from about 23 to 79, and was just under 85% male. Patients with prior anti-PD-1, anti-PD-L1 or anti-CTLA-4 therapy were eligible; approximately 40% had some.

V was cut by 5 bases and J by 2 bases, with 10 bases left in between. CDR1 is SSHAT, CDR2 FNYEAQ, per germline (reference sequence). This CDR3 spans 14 amino acids. Collection of blood occurred at baseline, at cycle 4 day 1, and at cycle 7 day 1. Sequencing was performed with immunoSEQ multiplex PCR; in TCRdb, only in-frame clones are kept and a portion is missing. The sample has under 80,000 clones, around 85% seen once; the top ten hold roughly 2.1%. This clone was seen a single time. The chain employs TRBV7-7 and TRBJ1-3; maybe TRBD1 (5 bases). The source material was CD4+ or CD8+ T cells sorted from blood, sampled in a trial of the OX40 agonist ivuxolimab. The sequence was collected from an adult with an advanced solid tumor such as melanoma, head and neck, liver or kidney cancer. The CDR3 nucleotides are TGTGCCAGCAGCGAGTCGGGGCCTGGAAACACCATATATTTT. Its translation: CASSESGPGNTIYF.